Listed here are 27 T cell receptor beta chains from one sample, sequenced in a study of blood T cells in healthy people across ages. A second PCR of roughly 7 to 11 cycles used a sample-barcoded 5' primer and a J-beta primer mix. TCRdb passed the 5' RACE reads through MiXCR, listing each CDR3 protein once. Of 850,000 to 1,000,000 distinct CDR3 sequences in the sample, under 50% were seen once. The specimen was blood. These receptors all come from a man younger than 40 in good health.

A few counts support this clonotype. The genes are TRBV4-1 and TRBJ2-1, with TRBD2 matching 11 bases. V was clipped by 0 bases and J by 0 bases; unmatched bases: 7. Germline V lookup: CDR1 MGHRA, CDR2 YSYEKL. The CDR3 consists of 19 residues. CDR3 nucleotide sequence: TGCGCCAGCAGCCAAGACCCTAGCGGGGGGCTTAGCTCCTACAATGAGCAGTTCTTC. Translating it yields CASSQDPSGGLSSYNEQFF.

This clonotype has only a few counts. The CDR3 DNA follows: TGCAGTGCTTCCGGGACAGGGAATGGCTACACCTTC. It specifies CSASGTGNGYTF. This chain joins TRBV20-1 and TRBJ1-2; TRBD1 agrees at 9 bases. The CDR3 sequence is 12 residues long. The V and J ends lost 5 bases and 6 bases, in that order; junction bases with no gene match: 4. The germline V gene has CDR1 DFQATT and CDR2 SNEGSKA (reference sequence).

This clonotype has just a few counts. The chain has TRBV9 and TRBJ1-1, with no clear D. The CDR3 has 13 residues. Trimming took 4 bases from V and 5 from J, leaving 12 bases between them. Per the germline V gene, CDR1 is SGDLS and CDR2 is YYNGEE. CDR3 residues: CASSPGRETEAFF. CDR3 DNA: TGTGCCAGCAGCCCGGGTCGGGAGACTGAAGCTTTCTTT.

The CDR3 loop is CAISTGEETQYF. CDR3 nucleotide sequence: TGTGCCATCAGTACAGGGGAAGAGACCCAGTACTTC. The J gene is TRBJ2-5, the V gene TRBV10-3; TRBD1 matches 7 bases. Germline assignment: CDR1 ENHRY and CDR2 SYGVKD. The V segment lost 5 bases and the J segment 3 bases; nucleotides outside the gene matches: 0. The CDR3 loop spans 12 amino acids.

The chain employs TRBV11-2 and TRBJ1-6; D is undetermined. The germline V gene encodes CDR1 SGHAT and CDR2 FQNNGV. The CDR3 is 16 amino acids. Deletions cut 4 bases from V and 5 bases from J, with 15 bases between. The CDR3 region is CASSSNRAPDNSPLHF. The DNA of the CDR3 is TGTGCCAGCAGCTCGAATAGGGCGCCCGATAATTCACCCCTCCACTTT.

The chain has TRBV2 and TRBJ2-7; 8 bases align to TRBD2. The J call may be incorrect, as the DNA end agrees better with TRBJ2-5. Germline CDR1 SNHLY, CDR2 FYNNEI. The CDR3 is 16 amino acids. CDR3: CASSEGASGYRETQYF. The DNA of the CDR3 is TGTGCCAGCAGTGAAGGGGCTAGCGGGTACCGGGAGACCCAGTACTTC.

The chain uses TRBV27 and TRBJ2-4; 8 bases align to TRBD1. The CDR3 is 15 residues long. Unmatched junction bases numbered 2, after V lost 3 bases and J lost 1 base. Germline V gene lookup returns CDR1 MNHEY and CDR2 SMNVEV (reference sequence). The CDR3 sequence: CASSFRGPAKNIQYF. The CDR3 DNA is TGTGCCAGCAGTTTCAGGGGGCCGGCCAAAAACATTCAGTACTTC.

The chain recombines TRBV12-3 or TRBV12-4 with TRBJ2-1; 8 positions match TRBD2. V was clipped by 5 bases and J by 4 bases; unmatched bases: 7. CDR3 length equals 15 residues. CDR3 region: CASSTMGGGYNEQFF. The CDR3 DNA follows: TGTGCCAGCAGTACTATGGGCGGGGGGTACAATGAGCAGTTCTTC.

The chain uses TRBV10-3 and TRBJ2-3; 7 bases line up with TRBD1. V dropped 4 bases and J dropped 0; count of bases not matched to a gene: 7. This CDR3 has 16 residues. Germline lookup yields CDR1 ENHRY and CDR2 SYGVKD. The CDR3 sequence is CAISGGTATSTDTQYF. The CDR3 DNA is TGTGCCATCAGTGGGGGGACAGCCACTAGCACAGATACGCAGTATTTT.

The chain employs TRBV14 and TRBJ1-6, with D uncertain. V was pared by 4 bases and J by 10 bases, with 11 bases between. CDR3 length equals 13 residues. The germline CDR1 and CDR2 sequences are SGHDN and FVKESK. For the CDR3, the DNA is TGTGCCAGCAGCCCGTTTAACAGCTCACCCCTCCACTTT. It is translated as CASSPFNSSPLHF.

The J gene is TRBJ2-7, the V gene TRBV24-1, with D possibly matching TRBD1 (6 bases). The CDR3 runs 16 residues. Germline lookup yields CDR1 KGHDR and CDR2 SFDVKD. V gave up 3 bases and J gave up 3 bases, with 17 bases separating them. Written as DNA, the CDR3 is TGTGCCACCAGTGATGGGCCCTCCCAGGGGAACTACGAGCAGTACTTC. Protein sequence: CATSDGPSQGNYEQYF.

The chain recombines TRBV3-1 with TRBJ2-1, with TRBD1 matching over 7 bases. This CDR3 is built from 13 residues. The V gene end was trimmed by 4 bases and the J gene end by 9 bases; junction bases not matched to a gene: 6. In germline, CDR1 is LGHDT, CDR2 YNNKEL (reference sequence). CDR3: CASSLAGGGEQFF. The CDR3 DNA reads TGTGCCAGCAGCCTAGCAGGGGGTGGTGAGCAGTTCTTC.

In DNA, the CDR3 is TGTGCCAGCCAAATCTCCCCGGGGTATGGCTACACCTTC. As protein: CASQISPGYGYTF. V usage is TRBV28 and J usage is TRBJ1-2, with no clear D. The ends were cut back, 8 bases at V and 5 bases at J, with 15 bases in the middle. CDR3 length: 13 amino acids. The germline gives CDR1 MDHEN, CDR2 SYDVKM.

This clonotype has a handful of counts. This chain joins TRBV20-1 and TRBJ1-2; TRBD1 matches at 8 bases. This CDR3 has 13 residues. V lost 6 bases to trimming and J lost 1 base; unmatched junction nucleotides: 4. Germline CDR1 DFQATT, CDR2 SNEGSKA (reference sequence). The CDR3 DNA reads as TGCAGTGCCGAGGGACAGGATAACTATGGCTACACCTTC. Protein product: CSAEGQDNYGYTF.

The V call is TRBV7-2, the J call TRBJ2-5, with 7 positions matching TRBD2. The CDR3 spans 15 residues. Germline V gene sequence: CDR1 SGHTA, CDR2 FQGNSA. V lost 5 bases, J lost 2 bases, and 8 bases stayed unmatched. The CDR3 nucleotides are TGTGCCAGCAGCGGGGGGAGGGGAAGGCAAGAGACCCAGTACTTC. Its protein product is CASSGGRGRQETQYF.

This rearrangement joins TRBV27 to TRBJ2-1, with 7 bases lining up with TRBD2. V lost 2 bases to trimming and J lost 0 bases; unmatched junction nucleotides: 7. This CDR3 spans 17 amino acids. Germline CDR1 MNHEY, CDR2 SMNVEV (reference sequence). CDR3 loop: CASSLLPGLSSYNEQFF. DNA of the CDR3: TGTGCCAGCAGTTTACTACCGGGACTAAGCTCCTACAATGAGCAGTTCTTC.

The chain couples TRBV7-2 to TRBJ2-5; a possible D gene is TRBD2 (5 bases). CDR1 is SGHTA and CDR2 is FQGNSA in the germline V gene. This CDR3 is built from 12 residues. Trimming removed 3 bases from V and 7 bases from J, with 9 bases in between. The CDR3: CASSFAAGTQYF. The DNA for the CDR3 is TGTGCCAGCAGCTTCGCCGCGGGGACCCAGTACTTC.

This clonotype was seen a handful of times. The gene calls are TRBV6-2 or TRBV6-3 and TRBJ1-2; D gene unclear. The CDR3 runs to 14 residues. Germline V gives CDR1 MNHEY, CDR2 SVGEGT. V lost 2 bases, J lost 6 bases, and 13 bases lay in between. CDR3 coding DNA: TGTGCCAGCAGTTACGCCCGACGGGCAGATGGCTACACCTTC. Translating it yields CASSYARRADGYTF.

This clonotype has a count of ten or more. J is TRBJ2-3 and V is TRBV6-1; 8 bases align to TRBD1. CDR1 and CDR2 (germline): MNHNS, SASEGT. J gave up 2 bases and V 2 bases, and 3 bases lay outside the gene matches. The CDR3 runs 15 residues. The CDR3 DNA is TGTGCCAGCAGTGAATGGCAGGGGGCCACAGATACGCAGTATTTT. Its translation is CASSEWQGATDTQYF.

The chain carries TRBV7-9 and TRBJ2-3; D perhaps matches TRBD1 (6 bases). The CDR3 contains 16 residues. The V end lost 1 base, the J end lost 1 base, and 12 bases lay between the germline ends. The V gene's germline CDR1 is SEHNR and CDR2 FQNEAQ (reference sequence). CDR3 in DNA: TGTGCCAGCAGCTTAGAACAGGGTCGGGGCACAGATACGCAGTATTTT. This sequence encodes CASSLEQGRGTDTQYF.

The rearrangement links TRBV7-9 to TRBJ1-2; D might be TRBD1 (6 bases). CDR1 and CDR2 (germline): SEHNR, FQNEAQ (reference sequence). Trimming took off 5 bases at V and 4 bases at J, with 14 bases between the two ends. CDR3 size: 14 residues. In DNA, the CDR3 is TGTGCCAGCAGCCCTATCCGGGGGCCCTATGGCTACACCTTC. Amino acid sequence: CASSPIRGPYGYTF. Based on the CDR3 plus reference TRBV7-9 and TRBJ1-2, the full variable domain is DTGVSQNPRHKITKRGQNVTFRCDPISEHNRLYWYRQTLGQGPEFLTYFQNEAQLEKSRLLSDRFSAERPKGSFSTLEIQRTEQGDSAMYLCASSPIRGPYGYTFGSGTRLTVV.

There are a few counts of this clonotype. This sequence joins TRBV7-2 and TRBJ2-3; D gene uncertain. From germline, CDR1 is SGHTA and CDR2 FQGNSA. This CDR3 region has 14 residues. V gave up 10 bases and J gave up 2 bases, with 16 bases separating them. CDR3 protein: CAIPAPSYTDTQYF. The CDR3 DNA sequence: TGTGCCATCCCCGCCCCAAGTTACACAGATACGCAGTATTTT.

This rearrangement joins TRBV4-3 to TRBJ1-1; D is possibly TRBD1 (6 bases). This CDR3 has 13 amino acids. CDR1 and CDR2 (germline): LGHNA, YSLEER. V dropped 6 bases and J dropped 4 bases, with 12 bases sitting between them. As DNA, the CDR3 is TGCGCCAGCAGGGGGGGGGCGCGCACTGAAGCTTTCTTT. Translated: CASRGGARTEAFF.

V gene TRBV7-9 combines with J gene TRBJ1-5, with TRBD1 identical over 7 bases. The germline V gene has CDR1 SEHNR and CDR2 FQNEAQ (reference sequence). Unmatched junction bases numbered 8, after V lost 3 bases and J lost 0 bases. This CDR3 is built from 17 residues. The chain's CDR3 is CASSFGTARGSNQPQHF. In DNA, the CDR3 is TGTGCCAGCAGCTTCGGGACAGCGAGGGGTAGCAATCAGCCCCAGCATTTT.

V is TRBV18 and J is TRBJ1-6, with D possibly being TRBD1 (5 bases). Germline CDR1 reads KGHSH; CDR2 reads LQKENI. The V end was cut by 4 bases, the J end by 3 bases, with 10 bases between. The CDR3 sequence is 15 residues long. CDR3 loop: CASSRGAGYNSPLHF. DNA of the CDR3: TGTGCCAGCTCACGTGGGGCCGGCTATAATTCACCCCTCCACTTT.

The DNA for the CDR3 is TGTGCCAGCAGTCCGCGACAGGGGGTCTCCTACGAGCAGTACTTC. It translates to CASSPRQGVSYEQYF. V and J are TRBV12-3 or TRBV12-4 and TRBJ2-7; 9 nucleotides match TRBD1. J gave up 0 bases and V 5 bases, and 5 bases lay outside the gene matches. The CDR3 runs 15 residues.

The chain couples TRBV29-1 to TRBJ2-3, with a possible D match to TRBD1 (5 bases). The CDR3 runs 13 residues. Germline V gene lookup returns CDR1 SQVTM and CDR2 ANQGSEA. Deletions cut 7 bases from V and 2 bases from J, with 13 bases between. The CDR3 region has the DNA TGCAGCGCCGGACACACTTTCACAGATACGCAGTATTTT. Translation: CSAGHTFTDTQYF.